The rows below give T cell receptor beta chains drawn from one sample of a study of blood T cell repertoires in COVID-19. Profiling relied on immunoSEQ multiplex PCR, and the TCRdb table lists in-frame clones only, not all of them. The sample contains approximately 250,000 clones, around 90% of which appear only once. Specimen: PBMCs or T cells enriched from blood (not recorded which). These receptors all come from a middle-aged man who had been exposed to COVID-19. The CDR3 runs from the conserved cysteine through the conserved F or W. A D gene is named only where the DNA matches it firmly. Not all rows give a size; the values are once, few, many and, for expanded clones, a class.

D: .; size: once; V: TRBV21-1; J: TRBJ2-3; DNA: TGTGCCAGCAGCAAAGCCCGCCTAGCGGGAGGGTTTAGCACAGATACGCAGTATTTT; CDR3: CASSKARLAGGFSTDTQYF
D: .; size: .; V: TRBV7-2; J: TRBJ2-7; DNA: TGTGCCAGCAGCTCGGTCGCGGGGAGCTCTTACGAGCAGTACTTC; CDR3: CASSSVAGSSYEQYF
D: TRBD2; size: .; V: TRBV5-1; J: TRBJ2-5; DNA: TGCGCCAGCAGCTTGAAGGGCGGGAGGGGAGAGACCCAGTACTTC; CDR3: CASSLKGGRGETQYF
D: .; size: .; V: TRBV6-5; J: TRBJ2-2; DNA: TGTGCCAGCAGTTTTAAAACCGGGGAGCTGTTTTTT; CDR3: CASSFKTGELFF
D: .; size: once; V: TRBV20-1; J: TRBJ1-4; DNA: TGCAGTGCTAGTAAGGCAGGAACTGAAAAACTGTTTTTT; CDR3: CSASKAGTEKLFF
D: .; size: .; V: TRBV9; J: TRBJ2-7; DNA: TGTGCCAGCAGCCCCCGAGCCTCGGGCTCCTACGAGCAGTACTTC; CDR3: CASSPRASGSYEQYF
D: .; size: .; V: TRBV28; J: TRBJ2-5; DNA: TGTGCCAGCACCCCGGGGATACAAGAGACCCAGTACTTC; CDR3: CASTPGIQETQYF
D: .; size: .; V: TRBV11-2; J: TRBJ2-7; DNA: TGTGCCAGCAGCTTAGAACAGATACCTACCTACGAGCAGTACTTC; CDR3: CASSLEQIPTYEQYF
D: .; size: .; V: TRBV30; J: TRBJ2-1; DNA: TGTGCCTGGAGTGTACGTGGAGGGTCCTACAATGAGCAGTTCTTC; CDR3: CAWSVRGGSYNEQFF
D: .; size: .; V: TRBV7-2; J: TRBJ1-4; DNA: TGTGCCAGCAGCTTAACAGGGAGAGCACGAAATGAAAAACTGTTTTTT; CDR3: CASSLTGRARNEKLFF
D: TRBD1; size: .; V: TRBV11-3; J: TRBJ1-1; DNA: TGTGCCAGCAGCTCGGACAGGGGGCATACTGAAGCTTTCTTT; CDR3: CASSSDRGHTEAFF
D: .; size: .; V: TRBV7-3; J: TRBJ2-1; DNA: TGTGCCAGCAGCTCCCCCCCTGACAATGAGCAGTTCTTC; CDR3: CASSSPPDNEQFF
D: .; size: once; V: TRBV28; J: TRBJ1-1; DNA: TGTGCCAGCAGTTTAAATACAGACATGAACACTGAAGCTTTCTTT; CDR3: CASSLNTDMNTEAFF
D: .; size: .; V: TRBV7-8; J: TRBJ1-5; DNA: TGTGCCAGCAGCTTAAAAATGACGGGGCAGCCCCAGCATTTT; CDR3: CASSLKMTGQPQHF
D: .; size: .; V: TRBV29-1; J: TRBJ1-3; DNA: TGCAGCGTTCGGGGGGCTGGCGTCTCTGGAAACACCATATATTTT; CDR3: CSVRGAGVSGNTIYF
D: .; size: .; V: TRBV19; J: TRBJ1-5; DNA: TGTGCCAGTAGTATAGATACGGGCGGGGGGTTTGGCAATCAGCCCCAGCATTTT; CDR3: CASSIDTGGGFGNQPQHF
D: TRBD2; size: .; V: TRBV2; J: TRBJ2-7; DNA: TGTGCCTCCCGTAGCGGGGGCTACGAGCAGTACTTC; CDR3: CASRSGGYEQYF
D: .; size: .; V: TRBV7-9; J: TRBJ2-2; DNA: TGTGCCAGCAGACCAACCGGGCTGGCGGGTGCCTCGGCCGGGGAGCTGTTTTTT; CDR3: CASRPTGLAGASAGELFF